The rows below give T cell receptor beta chains drawn from one sample of a study of cytomegalovirus exposure and HLA in healthy donors. Some clones are missing from TCRdb's copy, which holds only in-frame ones; the method was immunoSEQ multiplex PCR. The sample carries around 170,000 clones, 81% recorded once. Sequenced sample: PBMCs. The receptor set was obtained from a man aged 45-60 years in good health and CMV-seronegative. CDR3s include the opening cysteine and the closing phenylalanine or tryptophan. The size entry is marked missing in some rows and otherwise reads once, few, many or a size class.

TRBJ2-3	TRBV21-1	.	CASSSRDSHTQYF
TRBJ1-1	TRBV9	.	CASSVDGGGQNTEAFF
TRBJ2-7	TRBV7-9	.	CASSIPRTGISEQYF
TRBJ2-2	TRBV29-1	.	CSAKRTGESTGELFF
TRBJ1-2	TRBV4-3	few	CASSQEVDYYGYTF
TRBJ2-3	TRBV19	.	CASSTQGADTQYF
TRBJ2-7	TRBV30	.	CAWTRDSLYEQYF
TRBJ2-7	TRBV18	.	CASSPSTGVDEQYF
TRBJ1-5	TRBV6-5	.	CASIDRQGPYQPQHF
TRBJ2-1	TRBV7-9	.	CASSPNSGGMEQFF
TRBJ2-7	TRBV7-7	.	CASSPGTAATGEQYF
TRBJ2-2	TRBV7-3	once	CASSSQGGNTGELFF
TRBJ2-5	TRBV2	once	CASSVAGGPQETQYF
TRBJ2-3	TRBV7-9	.	CASSPWSGGGTDTQYF
TRBJ1-5	TRBV19	.	CASSIDDMINQPQHF
TRBJ2-3	TRBV4-3	.	CASSQDNTDTQYF
TRBJ2-7	TRBV6-6	.	CASSYLMTGGYEQYF
TRBJ2-1	TRBV4-3	.	CASSQDPSGGNNEQFF
TRBJ2-7	TRBV6-1	.	CASTGTTYEQYF
TRBJ1-6	TRBV5-1	few	CASSPGQGRSPLHF
TRBJ1-3	TRBV9	few	CASSVDIGTFSSGNTIYF
TRBJ2-3	TRBV25-1	.	CASSEGGGATDTQYF
TRBJ1-4	TRBV15	.	CATSRDSGQGWEKLFF
TRBJ2-5	TRBV7-6	.	CASSPKGETQYF
TRBJ1-6	TRBV9	.	CASSSSGQGNSPLHF
TRBJ1-6	TRBV5-5	once	CASSSKQGLPNSYNSPLHF
TRBJ2-5	TRBV9	.	CASSPRSAQETQYF